Listed here are 18 T cell receptor beta chains from one sample, sequenced in a study of T cells in Graves' hyperthyroidism and ophthalmopathy. Amplification targeted TCR beta CDR3 regions from RNA transcripts. First-round RT-PCR targeting the TCR CDR3 was performed with the HTBI primer set. TCRdb reprocessed the multiplex PCR reads via MiXCR and lists one record per CDR3 protein. The repertoire holds under 350,000 distinct CDR3 sequences, with 12% to 15% as singletons. Sequencing was done on a sample of blood. These TCRs come from a woman between 40 and 50 years old with Graves' ophthalmopathy.

This clonotype was recorded at least ten times. The chain links TRBV29-1 to TRBJ1-2; possible D gene TRBD1, 5 bases. This CDR3 has 13 residues. Germline V gene sequence: CDR1 SQVTM, CDR2 ANQGSEA. Trimming took 4 bases from V and 2 from J, leaving 11 bases between them. CDR3 in amino acids: CSVAQSGNYGYTF. The CDR3 DNA reads as TGCAGCGTTGCCCAATCAGGGAACTATGGCTACACCTTC. Full variable domain (outside the CDR3, taken from reference TRBV29-1 and TRBJ1-2): SAVISQKPSRDICQRGTSLTIQCQVDSQVTMMFWYRQQPGQSLTLIATANQGSEATYESGFVIDKFPISRPNLTFSTLTVSNMSPEDSSIYLCSVAQSGNYGYTFGSGTRLTVV.

This clonotype has a count of ten or more. The chain has TRBV20-1 and TRBJ1-5, with D hard to call. This CDR3 is built from 13 residues. The germline gives CDR1 DFQATT, CDR2 SNEGSKA (reference sequence). Trimming removed 1 base from V and 9 bases from J, with 13 bases in between. CDR3 sequence reads: CSARGGATGPQHF. The CDR3 coding sequence is TGCAGTGCTAGAGGAGGAGCCACCGGGCCCCAGCATTTT.

CDR3 sequence (DNA): TGTGCCAGCAGCCAACAGGGGAGAAATGAAAAACTGTTTTTT. It specifies CASSQQGRNEKLFF. The V gene is TRBV5-4, the J gene TRBJ1-4; 7 bases fit TRBD1. Germline CDR1 reads SGHNT; CDR2 reads YYREEE (reference sequence). CDR3 size: 14 residues. The V and J ends lost 4 bases and 5 bases, in that order; junction bases with no gene match: 5. The full variable domain, with the rest looked up from reference TRBV5-4 and TRBJ1-4, is ETGVTQSPTHLIKTRGQQVTLRCSSQSGHNTVSWYQQALGQGPQFIFQYYREEENGRGNFPPRFSGLQFPNYSSELNVNALELDDSALYLCASSQQGRNEKLFFGSGTQLSVL.

This clonotype was recorded once. The CDR3 sequence is CSARDIAGGWGTDTQYF. The CDR3 bases are TGCAGTGCTAGAGATATAGCGGGAGGTTGGGGCACAGATACGCAGTATTTT. The chain couples TRBV20-1 to TRBJ2-3, with 10 bases lining up with TRBD2. CDR3 size: 17 residues. Germline trimming cut 0 bases from V and 1 base from J; bases unmatched to any gene: 7. Germline assignment: CDR1 DFQATT and CDR2 SNEGSKA (reference sequence).

This clonotype has at least ten counts. V usage is TRBV12-3 or TRBV12-4 and J usage is TRBJ2-7; a possible D gene is TRBD2 (7 bases). The CDR3 consists of 14 residues. V lost 7 bases to trimming and J lost 4 bases, with 17 bases between them. The CDR3 loop is CASTRGGAWYEQYF. In nucleotides, the CDR3 is TGTGCCAGCACAAGAGGGGGGGCTTGGTACGAGCAGTACTTC.

The chain employs TRBV27 and TRBJ2-2, with D tentatively TRBD1 (5 bases). V was pared by 6 bases and J by 8 bases, with 13 bases between. The CDR3 runs to 13 residues. The germline V gene encodes CDR1 MNHEY and CDR2 SMNVEV (reference sequence). CDR3 sequence: CASRPGFAGELFF. The CDR3 DNA sequence: TGTGCCAGCAGACCAGGGTTTGCTGGGGAGCTGTTTTTT.

This clonotype has a count of ten or more. V and J are TRBV6-1 and TRBJ1-1, with D perhaps matching TRBD1 (6 bases). Germline loops: CDR1 MNHNS, CDR2 SASEGT. V lost 6 bases, J lost 1 base, and 24 bases lay in between. The length of the CDR3 is 18 residues. The CDR3 region is CASRRTLVRGSPNTEAFF. Here the CDR3 DNA reads TGTGCCAGCAGACGGACTCTGGTCAGGGGTTCACCGAACACTGAAGCTTTCTTT.

This clonotype occurred once. This rearrangement joins TRBV4-2 to TRBJ2-3; 9 nucleotides line up with TRBD2. V was clipped by 2 bases and J by 6 bases; unmatched bases: 6. This CDR3 comprises 15 residues. CDR1 is LGHNA, CDR2 YNFKEQ, per germline. This chain's CDR3 is CASSQLAGPLDTQYF. The CDR3 bases are TGTGCCAGCAGCCAACTAGCGGGGCCCCTTGATACGCAGTATTTT.

This clonotype was counted many times. This sequence joins TRBV29-1 and TRBJ2-2; TRBD1 matches at 7 bases. V dropped 6 bases and J dropped 2; count of bases not matched to a gene: 3. The CDR3 contains 13 residues. Germline loops: CDR1 SQVTM, CDR2 ANQGSEA. CDR3 in DNA: TGCAGCGTCGGGACAGTTAACACCGGGGAGCTGTTTTTT. Translation gives CSVGTVNTGELFF.

The table lists this clonotype with many counts. The CDR3 DNA reads TGTGCCAGCAGTTATGAAATGGCCACCTCCCGGGGCACAGATACGCAGTATTTT. Translated: CASSYEMATSRGTDTQYF. The rearrangement uses TRBV28 and TRBJ2-3; no reliable D call. The V gene lost 4 bases and the J gene lost 1 base, with 21 bases spanning the gap. In germline, CDR1 is MDHEN, CDR2 SYDVKM. The CDR3 sequence is 18 residues long.

About this clonotype: A much larger clone sits a single nucleotide away, making a read error possible. This CDR3 is CASSLDAGSLGKDEQFF. For the CDR3, the DNA is TGTGCCAGCAGCTTAGATGCGGGGTCACTGGGCAAGGATGAGCAGTTCTTC. V is TRBV11-2 and J is TRBJ2-1; D may be TRBD2 (6 bases). This CDR3 comprises 17 residues. Germline V CDR1 and CDR2: SGHAT, FQNNGV. Trimming cost V 0 bases and J 8 bases, with 20 bases left between them.

This clonotype was counted at least ten times. The V gene is TRBV11-2, the J gene TRBJ2-7, with no clear D. Trimming shortened V by 5 bases and J by 6 bases, and 11 bases separated the two germline ends. The length of the CDR3 is 12 residues. Germline V gene lookup returns CDR1 SGHAT and CDR2 FQNNGV. CDR3 DNA sequence: TGTGCCAGCAGCGCGGTGAACCTCGAGCAGTACTTC. This gives the protein CASSAVNLEQYF.

This clonotype showed up many times. This rearrangement joins TRBV10-3 to TRBJ1-2; D remains ambiguous. CDR3 size: 15 residues. The V and J ends lost 2 bases and 0 bases respectively, with 10 bases between them. Germline loops: CDR1 ENHRY, CDR2 SYGVKD. This chain's CDR3 is CAISERQLANYGYTF. The CDR3 bases are TGTGCCATCAGTGAGAGGCAGCTAGCTAACTATGGCTACACCTTC.

V usage is TRBV3-1 and J usage is TRBJ2-7; 8 nucleotides match TRBD2. Unmatched junction bases numbered 6, after V lost 4 bases and J lost 1 base. Germline-derived CDR1 and CDR2 are LGHDT and YNNKEL (reference sequence). The length of the CDR3 is 15 residues. In nucleotides, the CDR3 is TGTGCCAGCAGCCGGTTGGGACTAGGTTCCTACGAGCAGTACTTC. As protein: CASSRLGLGSYEQYF.

This clonotype came up many times. The CDR3 DNA sequence: TGTGCCAGTCTTTCGGGGGACACCTCCTACAATGAGCAGTTCTTC. Protein product: CASLSGDTSYNEQFF. This rearrangement joins TRBV5-5 to TRBJ2-1; TRBD1 or TRBD2 may be the D gene (6 bases each). Trimming left V 8 bases short and J 0 bases short, with 15 bases between. Germline loops: CDR1 SGHKS, CDR2 YYEKEE (reference sequence). The CDR3 covers 15 residues.

This clonotype was counted many times. The chain joins TRBV20-1 to TRBJ2-7; D might be TRBD1 or TRBD2, each matching 6 bases. Trimming took off 5 bases at V and 7 bases at J, with 21 bases between the two ends. The germline CDR1 and CDR2 sequences are DFQATT and SNEGSKA (reference sequence). The CDR3 is 14 residues long. CDR3 sequence reads: CSAAGEPRGVEQYF. The DNA of the CDR3 is TGCAGTGCTGCGGGCGAGCCGAGGGGGGTGGAGCAGTACTTC.

V gene TRBV6-5 combines with J gene TRBJ1-6; TRBD1 is a possible D gene (6 bases). The CDR3 has 18 amino acids. Germline CDR1 reads MNHEY; CDR2 reads SVGAGI. Trimming left V 0 bases short and J 7 bases short, with 19 bases between. CDR3 nucleotides: TGTGCCAGCAGTTACTCGTTACTTGGGACAACCCCAAATTCACCCCTCCACTTT. It is translated as CASSYSLLGTTPNSPLHF.

The chain has TRBV20-1 and TRBJ2-7; D possibly corresponds to TRBD1 (5 bases). Deletions cut 2 bases from V and 7 bases from J, with 15 bases between. Germline-derived CDR1 and CDR2 are DFQATT and SNEGSKA (reference sequence). This CDR3 has 13 residues. CDR3 sequence (DNA): TGCAGTGCTAGACCTACAGGCCGACGGGAGCAGTACTTC. This gives the protein CSARPTGRREQYF.